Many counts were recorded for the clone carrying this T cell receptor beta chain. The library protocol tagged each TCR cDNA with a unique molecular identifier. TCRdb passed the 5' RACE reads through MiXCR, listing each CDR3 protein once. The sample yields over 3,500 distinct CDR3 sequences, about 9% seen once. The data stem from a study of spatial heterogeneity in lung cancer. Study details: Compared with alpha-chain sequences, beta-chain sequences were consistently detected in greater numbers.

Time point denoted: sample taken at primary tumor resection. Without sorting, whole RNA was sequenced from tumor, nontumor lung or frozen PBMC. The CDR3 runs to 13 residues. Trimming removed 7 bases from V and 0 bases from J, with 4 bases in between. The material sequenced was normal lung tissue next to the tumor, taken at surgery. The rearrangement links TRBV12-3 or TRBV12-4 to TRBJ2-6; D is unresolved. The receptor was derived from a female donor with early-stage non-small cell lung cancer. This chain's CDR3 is CASKTSGANVLTF. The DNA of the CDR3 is TGTGCCAGCAAAACCTCTGGGGCCAACGTCCTGACTTTC.